This T cell receptor beta chain derives from a study of shared clonotypes between healthy human individuals. Notes on this clone: The antigen is not known.

Study findings and constraints: The expectation was that sequencing depth would affect clonotype sharing among donors.

Clones were sequenced by immunoSEQ multiplex PCR, and TCRdb holds only the in-frame ones, with some missing. The sample records roughly 1,600,000 clones, around 98.5% being singletons. The TCR was taken from a young man in good health. The sample comprised naive CD4+ T cells sorted from blood. The subset here: CD45RA+ positively selected.

The CDR3 DNA reads TGCAGCGTTTCTGCCAGTAGCAATCAGCCCCAGCATTTT. Encoded protein: CSVSASSNQPQHF. The chain combines TRBV29-1 with TRBJ1-5; D is uncertain. CDR1 and CDR2 (germline): SQVTM, ANQGSEA. Trimming cost V 5 bases and J 0 bases, with 8 bases left between them. The CDR3 totals 13 residues.